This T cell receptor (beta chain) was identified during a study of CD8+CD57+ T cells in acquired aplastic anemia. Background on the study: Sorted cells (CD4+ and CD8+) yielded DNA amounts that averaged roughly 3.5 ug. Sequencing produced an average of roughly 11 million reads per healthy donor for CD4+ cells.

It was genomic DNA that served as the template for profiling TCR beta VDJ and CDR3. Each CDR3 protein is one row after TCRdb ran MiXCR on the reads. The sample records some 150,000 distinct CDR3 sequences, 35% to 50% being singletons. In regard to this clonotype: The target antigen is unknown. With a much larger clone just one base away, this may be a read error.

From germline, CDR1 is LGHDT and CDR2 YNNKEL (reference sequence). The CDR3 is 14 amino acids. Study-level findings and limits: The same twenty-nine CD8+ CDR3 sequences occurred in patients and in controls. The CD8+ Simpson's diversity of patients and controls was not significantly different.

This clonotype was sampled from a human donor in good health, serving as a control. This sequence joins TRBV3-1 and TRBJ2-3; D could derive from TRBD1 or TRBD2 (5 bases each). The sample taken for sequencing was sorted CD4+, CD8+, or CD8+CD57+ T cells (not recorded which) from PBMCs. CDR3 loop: CARRQGVRGDTQYF. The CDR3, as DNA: TGTGCCCGCAGGCAGGGAGTCAGAGGAGATACGCAGTATTTT.